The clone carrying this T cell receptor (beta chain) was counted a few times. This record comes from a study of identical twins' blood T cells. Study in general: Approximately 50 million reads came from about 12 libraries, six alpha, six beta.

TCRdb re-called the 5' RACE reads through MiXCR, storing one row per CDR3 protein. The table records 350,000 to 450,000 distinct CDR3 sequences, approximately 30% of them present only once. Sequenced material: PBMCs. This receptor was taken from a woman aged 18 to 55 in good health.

CDR3 nucleotide sequence: TGTGCCAGCTCACCGAACCGGGACAGGGGTAAGGGCAATCAGCCCCAGCATTTT. This translates into CASSPNRDRGKGNQPQHF. This sequence joins TRBV18 and TRBJ1-5; 10 bases map to TRBD1. Germline V lookup: CDR1 KGHSH, CDR2 LQKENI. CDR3 length: 18 residues. After removal of 3 bases from V and 2 bases from J, the junction contained 10 bases not matched to a gene.